This T cell receptor beta chain was recorded in a study of T cells in Graves' hyperthyroidism and ophthalmopathy. The CDR3 consists of 15 residues. Germline trimming cut 2 bases from V and 6 bases from J; bases unmatched to any gene: 5. Germline CDR1 is KGHDR and CDR2 is SFDVKD. The source material, RNA transcripts, was used to amplify TCR beta CDR3 regions. In the first-round RT-PCR of the TCR CDR3, the HTBI primer set was used. TCRdb itself ran the multiplex PCR reads through MiXCR, one entry per CDR3 protein. The table lists 550,000 to 700,000 distinct CDR3 sequences, roughly 46% of them singletons. This clonotype was seen ten or more times. Its antigen is currently unknown. Study-level results: Blood samples included most of the expanded thyroid clonotypes exceeding 0.001. Stable hyperthyroidism was told apart from ophthalmopathy by a model built on 13 V-J features. Ophthalmopathy got predicted by the model a median approximately 6 months before its onset.

In making diagnoses, clinical symptoms, serum thyroxine and TRAb, thyroid ultrasound and orbital computed tomography were all used. The TCR originated in an adult woman with Graves' disease, either hyperthyroidism or ophthalmopathy (not recorded which). The sequenced sample consisted of peripheral blood or thyroid tissue (not recorded which). The V and J genes are TRBV24-1 and TRBJ2-7, with TRBD1 matching 11 bases. DNA for the CDR3: TGTGCCACCAGTGATTGGGGACAGGGGGGCAGCGAGCAGTACTTC. Translating it yields CATSDWGQGGSEQYF.